What follows are 5 T cell receptor beta chains derived from one specimen sequenced in a study of T cell changes during pregnancy in multiple sclerosis. Using immunoSEQ multiplex PCR, the repertoire was profiled, and TCRdb retains in-frame clones only, with some absent. The data contain over 70,000 clones, roughly 94% of them seen just once; the ten biggest clones take up about 0.8%. Sequenced here: peripheral blood, sampled in the third trimester of pregnancy. These receptors were collected from a female donor with multiple sclerosis, enrolled in a pregnancy study.

The V and J genes are TRBV7-2 and TRBJ2-5, with 8 bases fitting TRBD2. V shed 4 bases and J 4 bases; nucleotides not matched to a gene: 5. This CDR3 is built from 14 residues. Germline lookup yields CDR1 SGHTA and CDR2 FQGNSA. The CDR3 DNA is TGTGCCAGCAGCTGGGGACTAGTTGGAGAGACCCAGTACTTC. Translated: CASSWGLVGETQYF.

The chain employs TRBV27 and TRBJ1-1; 9 bases map to TRBD1. Trimming at V came to 7 bases and at J to 7 bases, leaving 13 bases not matched to a gene. The length of the CDR3 is 15 residues. The germline V gene has CDR1 MNHEY and CDR2 SMNVEV (reference sequence). The CDR3 loop is CASNTRGQGSGEAFF. For the CDR3, the DNA is TGTGCCAGCAACACACGCGGACAGGGGAGCGGTGAAGCTTTCTTT.

The chain combines TRBV7-6 with TRBJ2-1; D gene ambiguous. This CDR3 is built from 11 residues. Looked up from germline, CDR1 is SGHVS and CDR2 is FNYEAQ. Trimming pared 5 bases from V and 6 bases from J, leaving 5 bases between. The CDR3, as DNA: TGTGCCAGCAGCCCCTCCAATGAGCAGTTCTTC. As protein: CASSPSNEQFF.

This chain connects TRBV30 to TRBJ2-3, with TRBD2 identical over 7 bases. The CDR3 contains 13 residues. Per germline, CDR1 GTSNPN and CDR2 SVGIG (reference sequence). Trimming at V came to 3 bases and at J to 1 base, leaving 1 base not matched to a gene. CDR3 nucleotide sequence: TGTGCCTGGAGGCTAGCGGGCACAGATACGCAGTATTTT. Translating it yields CAWRLAGTDTQYF. Together with reference TRBV30 and TRBJ2-3, the CDR3 gives the full variable domain: SQTIHQWPATLVQPVGSPLSLECTVEGTSNPNLYWYRQAAGRGLQLLFYSVGIGQISSEVPQNLSASRPQDRQFILSSKKLLLSDSGFYLCAWRLAGTDTQYFGPGTRLTVL.

This rearrangement joins TRBV9 to TRBJ2-1; TRBD2 matches at 10 bases. Trimming took 0 bases from V and 5 from J; bases not matched to a gene: 5. Germline loops: CDR1 SGDLS, CDR2 YYNGEE. This CDR3 region has 16 residues. The CDR3 nucleotides are TGTGCCAGCAGCGTAGAGACTAGCGGGCCGAACAATGAGCAGTTCTTC. It specifies CASSVETSGPNNEQFF.